The clone carrying this T cell receptor (beta chain) was seen a handful of times. Sequencing was performed with immunoSEQ multiplex PCR; in TCRdb, only in-frame clones are kept and a portion is missing. The table has approximately 140,000 clones, roughly 86% seen once. This entry comes from a study of blood T cell repertoires in COVID-19. This CDR3 comprises 14 residues. Per germline, CDR1 SGHRS and CDR2 YFSETQ. J was trimmed by 7 bases and V by 1 base; bases with no gene match: 3. The V call is TRBV5-1, the J call TRBJ1-5, with 9 bases that match TRBD1. The clonotype originates from a woman aged 55-70 years with acute or convalescent COVID-19. The sequenced sample consisted of peripheral blood. CDR3 in amino acids: CASSLTGGPQPQHF. The DNA of the CDR3 is TGCGCCAGCAGCTTGACAGGGGGCCCGCAGCCCCAGCATTTT.